These 6 T cell receptor beta chains share one sample of origin, sequenced in a study of T cells after yellow fever vaccination. TCRdb reanalysed the 5' RACE reads using MiXCR and keeps one entry per CDR3 protein. Of about 150,000 distinct CDR3 sequences listed, more than 6.5% are singletons. The specimen comprised CD4+ T cells sorted from PBMCs, sampled 10 days after the yellow fever booster vaccination. All receptors derive from a man between 25 and 39 years old who received the YFV17D yellow fever vaccine.

In this sample, this clonotype turned up a few times. The chain couples TRBV18 to TRBJ2-5, with no clear D. The CDR3 runs to 15 residues. Germline V gene lookup returns CDR1 KGHSH and CDR2 LQKENI. The ends were cut back, 2 bases at V and 3 bases at J, with 13 bases in the middle. This chain's CDR3 is CASSPNVGSEETQYF. The CDR3 DNA sequence: TGTGCCAGCTCACCAAACGTGGGCAGCGAAGAGACCCAGTACTTC.

The J gene is TRBJ2-3, the V gene TRBV12-3 or TRBV12-4; 8 bases map to TRBD2. The CDR3 is made up of 19 amino acids. The CDR3 is CTRSFWVAGKFGHTDTQYF. CDR3 DNA: TGTACCCGCAGTTTTTGGGTAGCGGGGAAATTCGGGCACACAGATACGCAGTATTTT.

This clonotype occurred a few times. J is TRBJ2-7 and V is TRBV18; a weak D match, TRBD2 (5 bases). The CDR3 covers 16 residues. Trimming cost V 2 bases and J 2 bases, with 16 bases left between them. Germline V gives CDR1 KGHSH, CDR2 LQKENI. The CDR3 DNA reads as TGTGCCAGCTCACCAGCCACGAGGGTGACGGCCTACGAGCAGTACTTC. It is translated as CASSPATRVTAYEQYF. Drawing the rest from reference TRBV18 and TRBJ2-7, the complete variable domain is NAGVMQNPRHLVRRRGQEARLRCSPMKGHSHVYWYRQLPEEGLKFMVYLQKENIIDESGMPKERFSAEFPKEGPSILRIQQVVRGDSAAYFCASSPATRVTAYEQYFGPGTRLTVT.

The sample holds many counts of this clonotype. V is TRBV10-3 and J is TRBJ1-1, with 8 bases fitting TRBD1. The junction had 3 bases not matched to a gene; V was cut back by 6 bases and J by 0 bases. Germline V gene lookup returns CDR1 ENHRY and CDR2 SYGVKD. The CDR3 extends over 14 amino acids. This CDR3 reads CAISGQGLNTEAFF. CDR3 DNA: TGTGCCATCAGCGGACAGGGTTTGAACACTGAAGCTTTCTTT.

This clonotype was counted at least ten times. The chain recombines TRBV30 with TRBJ2-7; 7 nucleotides line up with TRBD1. The CDR3 length is 12 residues. Germline assignment: CDR1 GTSNPN and CDR2 SVGIG (reference sequence). Trimming cost V 5 bases and J 3 bases; bases outside gene matches: 4. The CDR3 sequence is CAWDRDSYEQYF. DNA for the CDR3: TGTGCCTGGGATAGGGACAGCTACGAGCAGTACTTC.

This clonotype came up many times. This chain uses TRBV28 with TRBJ2-1; D remains ambiguous. Trimming removed 4 bases from V and 0 bases from J, with 13 bases in between. Germline assignment: CDR1 MDHEN and CDR2 SYDVKM. CDR3 length equals 16 residues. CDR3 bases: TGTGCCAGCAGTTCCCGTTTCGGCGGCTCCTACAATGAGCAGTTCTTC. This translates into CASSSRFGGSYNEQFF.